This T cell receptor beta chain is from a study of shared clonotypes between healthy human individuals. Study in general: Three plates each covered CD4 naive and memory; CD8 naive two, CD8 memory one. Study-level results: A reduction in generation probabilities was seen for non-shared clonotypes relative to those shared by all four donors. Across subsets, estimated richness was generally greater for naive than for memory populations. A small donor pool kept down the genetic and exposure-history diversity that was represented.

This table comes from immunoSEQ multiplex PCR, and its TCRdb copy is limited to in-frame clones, with some not included. The repertoire holds more than 500,000 clones, with 90% to 96% as singletons. As concerns this clone: Its antigen remains unknown.

V was pared by 7 bases and J by 3 bases, with 15 bases between. The germline gives CDR1 SGDLS, CDR2 YYNGEE. The CDR3 runs 14 residues. The sequenced sample consisted of naive CD4+ T cells sorted from blood. Subset specified: CD45RA+ positively selected. This chain connects TRBV9 to TRBJ2-3; tentatively, D is TRBD1 (5 bases). This sequence originates from a woman younger than 45 in good health. For the CDR3, the DNA is TGTGCCAGCGGGCCTGTTCAGGGAACAGATACGCAGTATTTT. Its translation: CASGPVQGTDTQYF.